This paragraph covers one TCR beta chain sequence. The entry originates in a study of blood T cell repertoires in COVID-19. Overall study context: Specimens from acute and convalescent COVID-19 originated in the United States, Italy and Spain. Sources were T cells, B-cell-depleted T cells, or PBMCs; the material itself was cDNA or gDNA.

Authors' analysis steps: The assay estimated nucleated cells by amplifying reference gene primers. Produced via immunoSEQ multiplex PCR; TCRdb's table is partial and in-frame only. V and J calls and clone size come straight from that table; D and trimming were deduced from the DNA. This table has 250,000 to 400,000 clones, approximately 88% appearing once. V was clipped by 5 bases and J by 7 bases; unmatched bases: 8. Per the germline V gene, CDR1 is MNHNY and CDR2 is SVGAGI (reference sequence). The CDR3 has 14 residues. This chain connects TRBV6-6 to TRBJ1-5; 7 positions match TRBD1. The sequence was obtained from a woman in her thirties with COVID-19, enrolled during active disease. Material for sequencing was peripheral blood. The CDR3 region is CASSPQGTGQPQHF. In DNA form, the CDR3 reads TGTGCCAGCAGTCCACAGGGGACGGGGCAGCCCCAGCATTTT.